These T cell receptor beta chains were read from a single sample in a study of cytomegalovirus exposure and HLA in healthy donors. Generated by immunoSEQ multiplex PCR, the TCRdb table keeps only in-frame clones and is missing some. In the table there are 250,000 to 400,000 clones, 88% of which are singletons. The specimen sequenced was PBMCs. Receptors were obtained from a man younger than 40 in good health and CMV-seronegative. Both conserved end residues are part of each CDR3. A D gene is named only where the DNA matches it firmly. Size values are once, few and many counts, or a class for expanded clones, and some rows have none.

15 | TRBJ1-1 | - | TRBD1 | TRBV5-6 | CASSLEQGVFTEAFF | TGTGCCAGCAGCTTGGAGCAGGGGGTTTTCACTGAAGCTTTCTTT
11 | TRBJ2-4 | - | TRBD1 | TRBV20-1 | CSVQGANIQYF | TGCAGTGTACAGGGGGCGAACATTCAGTACTTC
13 | TRBJ2-3 | - | - | TRBV5-1 | CASSLELADTQYF | TGCGCCAGCAGCTTGGAACTAGCAGATACGCAGTATTTT
12 | TRBJ1-2 | - | - | TRBV6-1 | CASSDGPYGYTF | TGTGCCAGCAGTGATGGGCCTTATGGCTACACCTTC
15 | TRBJ1-2 | - | - | TRBV2 | CASRSVRGSDYGYTF | TGTGCCAGCCGAAGCGTCAGGGGCTCGGACTATGGCTACACCTTC
12 | TRBJ1-2 | few | - | TRBV30 | CAWSGSNYGYTF | TGTGCCTGGAGTGGCAGTAACTATGGCTACACCTTC
16 | TRBJ2-3 | - | - | TRBV28 | CAVGPYGGQSGDTQYF | TGTGCCGTAGGGCCTTACGGGGGACAGTCAGGGGATACGCAGTATTTT
15 | TRBJ1-1 | - | - | TRBV10-1 | CASSESLGPPLEAFF | TGCGCCAGCAGTGAGTCGTTGGGCCCGCCTTTGGAAGCTTTCTTT
15 | TRBJ2-3 | - | - | TRBV16 | CASSHLSGDEDTQYF | TGTGCCAGCAGCCATCTGTCGGGGGATGAAGATACGCAGTATTTT
17 | TRBJ2-1 | - | TRBD2 | TRBV2 | CASSRTTGTSGGGKQFF | TGTGCCAGCAGTCGAACGACCGGGACTAGCGGGGGGGGTAAGCAGTTCTTC
14 | TRBJ1-4 | - | - | TRBV5-6 | CASSLGRQGGKLFF | TGTGCCAGCAGCTTGGGACGCCAAGGGGGAAAACTGTTTTTT
14 | TRBJ2-7 | once | TRBD1 | TRBV19 | CASSIYNRGAEQYF | TGTGCCAGTAGTATTTACAACAGGGGCGCCGAGCAGTACTTC
16 | TRBJ2-1 | - | TRBD2 | TRBV5-1 | CASSSELLAGVNEQFF | TGCGCCAGCAGCTCCGAATTACTAGCGGGGGTCAATGAGCAGTTCTTC
14 | TRBJ1-6 | - | - | TRBV30 | CAWSFRQANSPLHF | TGTGCCTGGAGTTTTCGACAGGCCAATTCACCCCTCCACTTT
18 | TRBJ2-7 | - | TRBD1 | TRBV13 | CASSSTDPGQGESYEQYF | TGTGCCAGCAGTTCAACGGATCCGGGACAGGGGGAAAGTTACGAGCAGTACTTC
12 | TRBJ1-6 | - | - | TRBV13 | CASSLGGSPLHF | TGTGCCAGCAGCTTAGGCGGTTCACCCCTCCACTTT
14 | TRBJ1-2 | - | - | TRBV19 | CASSIERGNYGYTF | TGTGCCAGTAGTATAGAAAGGGGGAACTATGGCTACACCTTC
12 | TRBJ1-1 | - | TRBD1 | TRBV19 | CASSIGTAEAFF | TGTGCCAGTAGTATTGGGACAGCTGAAGCTTTCTTT
15 | TRBJ1-5 | - | - | TRBV9 | CASSVGGLGSQPQHF | TGTGCCAGCAGCGTAGGGGGTCTGGGGAGCCAGCCCCAGCATTTT
14 | TRBJ1-2 | - | - | TRBV19 | CASNSRRTNYGYTF | TGTGCCAGTAATTCGAGGCGGACTAACTATGGCTACACCTTC
13 | TRBJ2-7 | once | TRBD2 | TRBV5-1 | CASSFTSGYEQYF | TGCGCCAGCAGCTTTACTAGCGGCTACGAGCAGTACTTC
16 | TRBJ1-6 | - | TRBD1 | TRBV19 | CASMGQGLIYNSPLHF | TGTGCCAGTATGGGACAGGGACTTATCTATAATTCACCCCTCCACTTT
14 | TRBJ1-1 | - | - | TRBV6-5 | CASSYERGHTEAFF | TGTGCCAGCAGTTACGAGAGAGGGCATACTGAAGCTTTCTTT
10 | TRBJ2-2 | once | - | TRBV18 | CATFGGELFF | TGTGCCACCTTCGGCGGGGAGCTGTTTTTT
16 | TRBJ2-5 | - | - | TRBV11-2 | CASSLGAVPSQETQYF | TGTGCCAGCAGCTTAGGGGCTGTTCCGTCACAAGAGACCCAGTACTTC
15 | TRBJ1-3 | - | - | TRBV6-6 | CASSYPKGGGNTIYF | TGTGCCAGCAGTTACCCTAAAGGGGGTGGAAACACCATATATTTT
15 | TRBJ2-5 | - | TRBD1 | TRBV25-1 | CASSDSGGVGETQYF | TGTGCCAGCAGTGATTCAGGGGGCGTCGGAGAGACCCAGTACTTC